The 29 T cell receptor beta chains reported below all come from one sample, sequenced in a study of T cell changes during pregnancy in multiple sclerosis. The method was immunoSEQ multiplex PCR; TCRdb's version includes in-frame clones alone and lacks a portion of them. The sample shows about 36,000 clones, about nine tenths of them seen only once. Sample: CD4+ T cells from peripheral blood mononuclear cells, taken in the second trimester of pregnancy. The source of these receptors is a female donor in good health, enrolled as a control in a pregnancy study.

V usage is TRBV18 and J usage is TRBJ2-1; D might be TRBD1 (5 bases). CDR1 is KGHSH and CDR2 is LQKENI in the germline V gene. V was trimmed by 3 bases and J by 7 bases, leaving 13 bases between them. CDR3 length: 14 amino acids. CDR3 nucleotides: TGTGCCAGCTCACCGTCCCAGGGTAAGAATGAGCAGTTCTTC. Translation: CASSPSQGKNEQFF.

This clone was picked up one time. CDR3 sequence reads: CASSEATPSYEQYF. In DNA, the CDR3 is TGTGCCAGCAGCGAAGCAACTCCCTCCTACGAGCAGTACTTC. The V call is TRBV9, the J call TRBJ2-7; D gene uncertain. CDR3 size: 14 residues. Germline CDR1 reads SGDLS; CDR2 reads YYNGEE. V was trimmed by 3 bases and J by 0 bases, leaving 10 bases between them. Complete variable domain (other parts from reference TRBV9 and TRBJ2-7): DSGVTQTPKHLITATGQRVTLRCSPRSGDLSVYWYQQSLDQGLQFLIQYYNGEERAKGNILERFSAQQFPDLHSELNLSSLELGDSALYFCASSEATPSYEQYFGPGTRLTVT.

This chain connects TRBV7-3 to TRBJ1-5; D is perhaps TRBD1 (6 bases). The V gene lost 4 bases and the J gene lost 7 bases, with 11 bases spanning the gap. The CDR3 is 13 amino acids. In germline, CDR1 is SGHTA, CDR2 FQGTGA. The CDR3 DNA reads TGTGCCAGCAGCTCAGCGAGGGGGCAGCCCCAGCATTTT. Protein product: CASSSARGQPQHF. Full variable domain (missing parts from reference TRBV7-3 and TRBJ1-5): GAGVSQTPSNKVTEKGKYVELRCDPISGHTALYWYRQSLGQGPEFLIYFQGTGAADDSGLPNDRFFAVRPEGSVSTLKIQRTERGDSAVYLCASSSARGQPQHFGDGTRLSIL.

The chain recombines TRBV7-9 with TRBJ1-2, with unresolved D. The V gene's germline CDR1 is SEHNR and CDR2 FQNEAQ (reference sequence). CDR3 length: 12 residues. Trimming took off 5 bases at V and 3 bases at J, with 7 bases between the two ends. This CDR3 is CASSPEDYGYTF. CDR3 sequence (DNA): TGTGCCAGCAGCCCCGAGGACTATGGCTACACCTTC. The whole variable domain, filled in from reference TRBV7-9 and TRBJ1-2, reads DTGVSQNPRHKITKRGQNVTFRCDPISEHNRLYWYRQTLGQGPEFLTYFQNEAQLEKSRLLSDRFSAERPKGSFSTLEIQRTEQGDSAMYLCASSPEDYGYTFGSGTRLTVV.

J is TRBJ2-4 and V is TRBV7-2; D gene ambiguous. The CDR3 length is 16 residues. The germline gives CDR1 SGHTA, CDR2 FQGNSA. The V gene lost 2 bases and the J gene lost 2 bases, with 13 bases spanning the gap. The CDR3 region has the DNA TGTGCCAGCAGCTTATTAGTGTTTCTATCCAAAAACATTCAGTACTTC. Its protein is CASSLLVFLSKNIQYF.

This sequence joins TRBV4-2 and TRBJ1-4; weak D call: TRBD1 (6 bases). The CDR3 totals 14 residues. Germline V gene data show CDR1 as LGHNA and CDR2 as YNFKEQ. V was trimmed by 1 base and J by 5 bases, leaving 8 bases between them. In DNA form, the CDR3 reads TGTGCCAGCAGCCAAGGACAGGAGAATGAAAAACTGTTTTTT. Protein product: CASSQGQENEKLFF.

The J gene is TRBJ2-3, the V gene TRBV5-5; 8 bases are a match to TRBD1. In germline, CDR1 is SGHKS, CDR2 YYEKEE (reference sequence). This CDR3 is 13 amino acids long. The V and J ends lost 4 bases and 5 bases, in that order; junction bases with no gene match: 3. The CDR3: CASSPRGQDTQYF. CDR3 bases: TGTGCCAGCAGCCCCAGGGGGCAAGATACGCAGTATTTT.

DNA of the CDR3: TGTGCCAGCAGCTTATATAGTGAGCAGTTCTTC. As protein: CASSLYSEQFF. The rearrangement joins TRBV7-6 to TRBJ2-1, with no clear D. V lost 2 bases and J lost 9, with 5 bases in between. The germline CDR1 and CDR2 sequences are SGHVS and FNYEAQ. The CDR3 contains 11 residues.

The CDR3 DNA reads as TGCGCCAGCAGCTTCGGGACACCGAGCAATCAGCCCCAGCATTTT. Translation gives CASSFGTPSNQPQHF. This chain uses TRBV5-1 with TRBJ1-5; tentatively, D is TRBD1 (6 bases). The CDR3 extends over 15 amino acids. V lost 2 bases, J lost 1 base, and 10 bases lay in between. The germline gives CDR1 SGHRS, CDR2 YFSETQ.

This CDR3 is CASSQTLAPYGYTF. The CDR3 DNA reads as TGTGCCAGCAGCCAGACATTGGCACCCTATGGCTACACCTTC. The J gene is TRBJ1-2, the V gene TRBV9; D is uncertain. Between the trimmed V and J ends, which lost 4 bases and 4 bases, there was a span of 14 bases. Germline CDR1 and CDR2: SGDLS and YYNGEE. The CDR3 covers 14 residues.

This clone was detected only a few times. This rearrangement joins TRBV7-9 to TRBJ2-5; D perhaps matches TRBD1 (6 bases). V was trimmed by 5 bases and J by 4 bases, leaving 14 bases between them. Germline V gene lookup returns CDR1 SEHNR and CDR2 FQNEAQ (reference sequence). This CDR3 has 14 residues. Written as DNA, the CDR3 is TGTGCCAGCAGCACGCCAGGGGTGGGAGAGACCCAGTACTTC. Amino acid sequence: CASSTPGVGETQYF.

CDR3 sequence reads: CASSLLGRSANTGELFF. The CDR3 region has the DNA TGCGCCAGCAGCTTACTAGGGAGGAGCGCGAACACCGGGGAGCTGTTTTTT. The chain has TRBV5-1 and TRBJ2-2; D perhaps matches TRBD2 (6 bases). Trimming took off 2 bases at V and 0 bases at J, with 14 bases between the two ends. Germline V gene sequence: CDR1 SGHRS, CDR2 YFSETQ. The CDR3 is 17 amino acids.

The chain has TRBV6-1 and TRBJ2-7; weak D call: TRBD1 (5 bases). The CDR3 contains 16 residues. Trimming shortened V by 3 bases and J by 2 bases, and 17 bases separated the two germline ends. Germline loops: CDR1 MNHNS, CDR2 SASEGT. DNA of the CDR3: TGTGCCAGCAGTGACCCTGGGGCCCCAAATCCCTACGAGCAGTACTTC. Its translation: CASSDPGAPNPYEQYF.

The chain employs TRBV9 and TRBJ2-7, with TRBD1 identical over 9 bases. This CDR3 comprises 15 residues. V was pared by 0 bases and J by 5 bases, with 6 bases of the junction left unmatched. Germline CDR1 SGDLS, CDR2 YYNGEE. The CDR3 reads CASSVGTGVSDEQYF. DNA for the CDR3: TGTGCCAGCAGCGTAGGGACAGGGGTGAGCGACGAGCAGTACTTC.

The chain has TRBV14 and TRBJ2-2; 7 positions match TRBD2. The CDR3 extends over 16 amino acids. Germline trimming cut 3 bases from V and 6 bases from J; bases unmatched to any gene: 10. CDR1 is SGHDN, CDR2 FVKESK, per germline. The CDR3 sequence: CASSQSFGLGAGELFF. The CDR3 nucleotides read TGTGCCAGCAGCCAGAGTTTCGGACTAGGCGCCGGGGAGCTGTTTTTT.

The chain is built from TRBV11-2 and TRBJ1-1, with 7 bases matching TRBD1. CDR1 and CDR2 (germline): SGHAT, FQNNGV. V was clipped by 5 bases and J by 4 bases; unmatched bases: 7. The length of the CDR3 is 14 residues. The CDR3 DNA is TGTGCCAGCAGCCCTGACAGGGCGGCCACTGAAGCTTTCTTT. Translation gives CASSPDRAATEAFF.

The chain employs TRBV6-1 and TRBJ2-1; 7 bases fit TRBD2. Trimming removed 6 bases from V and 9 bases from J; junction bases left unmatched: 11. Germline CDR1 and CDR2: MNHNS and SASEGT. CDR3 length: 14 amino acids. In DNA form, the CDR3 reads TGTGCCAGCAGCGAGAATCCGACGGGAGGTGAGCAGTTCTTC. Translation: CASSENPTGGEQFF.

The chain combines TRBV14 with TRBJ1-2; the D is unclear. Trimming cost V 1 base and J 8 bases, with 14 bases left between them. There are 14 residues in the CDR3. Germline CDR1 SGHDN, CDR2 FVKESK. CDR3 residues: CASSQAGAGGGYTF. CDR3 nucleotides: TGTGCCAGCAGCCAAGCTGGAGCGGGTGGAGGCTACACCTTC.

The CDR3 loop reads CAWVRGGASAKNIQYF. The CDR3 DNA follows: TGTGCCTGGGTACGAGGAGGGGCCTCAGCCAAAAACATTCAGTACTTC. The chain recombines TRBV30 with TRBJ2-4, with a possible D match to TRBD2 (6 bases). Trimming stripped 5 bases from V and 0 bases from J, with 17 bases between. The CDR3 runs 16 residues. Germline CDR1 GTSNPN, CDR2 SVGIG (reference sequence).

This clone was recorded only once. The V and J genes are TRBV6-5 and TRBJ2-7, with 9 nucleotides matching TRBD2. CDR3 size: 15 residues. V lost 0 bases and J lost 3; bases outside the gene matches: 3. Germline V gene data show CDR1 as MNHEY and CDR2 as SVGAGI. The CDR3 DNA sequence: TGTGCCAGCAGTTACTCGGCTAGCGGGGTCTACGAGCAGTACTTC. Protein sequence: CASSYSASGVYEQYF.

The V call is TRBV11-2, the J call TRBJ1-2; TRBD1 might be the D (5 bases). The CDR3 spans 14 residues. Germline CDR1 reads SGHAT; CDR2 reads FQNNGV. The V end was cut by 2 bases, the J end by 4 bases, with 11 bases between. CDR3: CASSLSGGAYGYTF. The CDR3 DNA reads as TGTGCCAGCAGCTTAAGTGGAGGGGCCTATGGCTACACCTTC.

The J gene is TRBJ2-1, the V gene TRBV7-9, with D perhaps matching TRBD2 (5 bases). The CDR3 is 13 amino acids. Germline assignment: CDR1 SEHNR and CDR2 FQNEAQ (reference sequence). V gave up 2 bases and J gave up 4 bases, with 6 bases separating them. The CDR3 protein is CASSLREYNEQFF. The CDR3 bases are TGTGCCAGCAGCTTAAGGGAGTACAATGAGCAGTTCTTC.

This clone has only one observation. The V call is TRBV29-1, the J call TRBJ2-1; possible D gene TRBD2, 6 bases. In germline, CDR1 is SQVTM, CDR2 ANQGSEA. With 4 bases removed from V and 9 bases from J, the gap between germline ends came to 19 bases. CDR3 length: 14 residues. Written as DNA, the CDR3 is TGCAGCGTTGTATTAGCGCCCCTGGGGGGTGAGCAGTTCTTC. This encodes CSVVLAPLGGEQFF.

V is TRBV6-6 and J is TRBJ1-1, with 9 bases that match TRBD1. The CDR3 extends over 14 amino acids. J lost 6 bases, V lost 7 bases, and 9 bases had no gene match. Per germline, CDR1 MNHNY and CDR2 SVGAGI (reference sequence). CDR3 nucleotides: TGTGCCAGCACTCCAAGACAGGGGGGGGCTGAAGCTTTCTTT. Its protein is CASTPRQGGAEAFF.

The V gene is TRBV10-1, the J gene TRBJ1-1, with no clear D. Germline V lookup: CDR1 WNHNN, CDR2 SYGVQD (reference sequence). This CDR3 region has 13 residues. V dropped 1 base and J dropped 3 bases, with 6 bases sitting between them. The CDR3 nucleotides read TGCGCCAGCAGTGAGTTACCAGACACTGAAGCTTTCTTT. It translates to CASSELPDTEAFF.

This sequence joins TRBV5-6 and TRBJ2-5; 7 bases agree with TRBD2. CDR1 SGHDT and CDR2 YYEEEE come from the germline V gene. The CDR3 sequence is 13 residues long. The V and J ends lost 4 bases and 5 bases, in that order; junction bases with no gene match: 5. The CDR3 DNA sequence: TGTGCCAGCAGCCCCTTCGGGGGGGAGACCCAGTACTTC. This codes for CASSPFGGETQYF. Full variable domain (outside the CDR3, taken from reference TRBV5-6 and TRBJ2-5): DAGVTQSPTHLIKTRGQQVTLRCSPKSGHDTVSWYQQALGQGPQFIFQYYEEEERQRGNFPDRFSGHQFPNYSSELNVNALLLGDSALYLCASSPFGGETQYFGPGTRLLVL.

The V gene is TRBV20-1, the J gene TRBJ2-3; D not resolved. The germline V gene has CDR1 DFQATT and CDR2 SNEGSKA (reference sequence). The CDR3 is 11 amino acids. The germline V and J ends were trimmed by 8 bases and 3 bases, with 9 bases remaining between them. The CDR3 DNA sequence: TGCAGTTCCTACCTTACAGATACGCAGTATTTT. Its protein is CSSYLTDTQYF.

This rearrangement joins TRBV5-6 to TRBJ1-2; 9 bases align to TRBD1. The CDR3 has 12 amino acids. Germline-derived CDR1 and CDR2 are SGHDT and YYEEEE. J lost 10 bases, V lost 3 bases, and 4 bases had no gene match. The CDR3 nucleotides are TGTGCCAGCAGCTCCAGACAGGGGGACTACACCTTC. Its protein product is CASSSRQGDYTF.

A remark on this clone: One junction end disagrees with the germline gene, perhaps due to a read error. This chain joins TRBV4-1 and TRBJ2-2; maybe TRBD1 (5 bases). Germline V lookup: CDR1 MGHRA, CDR2 YSYEKL. The CDR3 spans 16 residues. The CDR3 spells CASSQEGRENTRELFF. The CDR3 nucleotides read TGCGCCAGCAGCCAAGAGGGGCGTGAGAACACCAGGGAGCTGTTTTTT.